These T cell receptor beta chains were read from a single sample in a study of T-cell reconstitution after alpha-beta-depleted transplantation in children. TCRdb passed the PCR reads through MiXCR, listing each CDR3 protein once. The sample has a few hundred thousand distinct CDR3 sequences, about 14% seen once. The source material was PBMCs, sampled from the stem cell graft. The receptors were gathered from a human donor who donated a stem cell graft to a child with Fanconi anemia. The CDR3 runs from the conserved cysteine through the conserved F or W. A D gene is named only where the DNA matches it firmly.

TRBV4-3	TRBJ1-1	NA	CASSQEVDRMNTEAFF
TRBV20-1	TRBJ2-1	NA	CSASRGTPPYNEQFF
TRBV29-1	TRBJ2-1	NA	CSAFGASSYNEQFF
TRBV20-1	TRBJ2-5	TRBD2	CSARGRLAGGETQYF
TRBV2	TRBJ2-1	TRBD1	CASSVGTVIQFF
TRBV9	TRBJ2-7	NA	CASSVDPGGTDYEQYF
TRBV20-1	TRBJ1-1	NA	CSAGPEAFF
TRBV6-1	TRBJ2-5	NA	CASSKGDGIAETQYF
TRBV12-3/TRBV12-4	TRBJ1-1	TRBD1	CASSTGGMNTEAFF
TRBV5-5	TRBJ1-2	NA	CASSLVDPGDYGYTF
TRBV7-6	TRBJ2-2	TRBD1	CASSRRQGGTGELFF
TRBV7-2	TRBJ1-5	TRBD1	CASSAGTVSNQPQHF
TRBV5-1	TRBJ2-2	NA	CASSGDTYTGELFF
TRBV2	TRBJ2-1	NA	CASREGPPEQFF
TRBV4-1	TRBJ1-1	NA	CASSPYTYTEAFF
TRBV28	TRBJ2-5	NA	CASSTLGEVETQYF
TRBV18	TRBJ1-2	NA	CASSPQAYYGYTF
TRBV18	TRBJ2-3	NA	CASSPRQKGADTQYF
TRBV20-1	TRBJ2-3	NA	CSARHGPGADTQYF
TRBV12-3/TRBV12-4	TRBJ1-1	NA	CASSRTAPNTEAFF
TRBV5-1	TRBJ2-3	NA	CASSSSTGSGTDTQYF
TRBV3-1	TRBJ2-2	TRBD2	CASSRKGGSNTGELFF
TRBV20-1	TRBJ1-4	TRBD1	CSALQGAVLGEKLFF
TRBV30	TRBJ1-1	NA	CAWSLGGALAEAFF
TRBV6-2/TRBV6-3	TRBJ2-3	TRBD1	CASSYGTAHSDTQYF